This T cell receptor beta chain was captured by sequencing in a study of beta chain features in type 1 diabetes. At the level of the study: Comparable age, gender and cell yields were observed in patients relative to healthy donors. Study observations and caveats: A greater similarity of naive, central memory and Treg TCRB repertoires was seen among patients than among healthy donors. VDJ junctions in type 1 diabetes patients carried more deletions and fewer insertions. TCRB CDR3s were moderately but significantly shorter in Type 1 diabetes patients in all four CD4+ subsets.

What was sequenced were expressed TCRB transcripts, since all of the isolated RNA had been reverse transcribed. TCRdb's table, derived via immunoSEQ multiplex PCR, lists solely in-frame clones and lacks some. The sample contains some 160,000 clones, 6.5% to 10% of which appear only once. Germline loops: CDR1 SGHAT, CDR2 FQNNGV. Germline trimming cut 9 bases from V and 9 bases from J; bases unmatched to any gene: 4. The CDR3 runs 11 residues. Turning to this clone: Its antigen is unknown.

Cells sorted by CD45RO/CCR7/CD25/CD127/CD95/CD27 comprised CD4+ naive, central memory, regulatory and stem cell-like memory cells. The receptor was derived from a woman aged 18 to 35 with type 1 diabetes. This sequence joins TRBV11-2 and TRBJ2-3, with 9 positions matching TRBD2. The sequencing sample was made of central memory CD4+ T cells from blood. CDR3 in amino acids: CASTRGGTQYF. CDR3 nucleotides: TGTGCCAGTACGCGGGGGGGGACGCAGTATTTT.